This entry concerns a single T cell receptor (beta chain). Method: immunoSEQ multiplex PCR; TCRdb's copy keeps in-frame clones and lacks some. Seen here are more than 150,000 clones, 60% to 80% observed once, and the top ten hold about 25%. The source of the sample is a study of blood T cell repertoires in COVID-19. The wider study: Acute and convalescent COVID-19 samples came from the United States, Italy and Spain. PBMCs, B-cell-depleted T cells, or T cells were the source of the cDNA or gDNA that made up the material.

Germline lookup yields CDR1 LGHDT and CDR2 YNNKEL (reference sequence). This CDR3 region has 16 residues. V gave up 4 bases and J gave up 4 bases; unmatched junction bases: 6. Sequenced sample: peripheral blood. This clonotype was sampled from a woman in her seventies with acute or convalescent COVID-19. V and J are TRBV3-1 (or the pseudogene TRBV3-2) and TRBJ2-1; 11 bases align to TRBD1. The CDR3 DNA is TGTGCCAGCAGCCCACAGGGACAGGGGGTTTACAATGAGCAGTTCTTC. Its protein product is CASSPQGQGVYNEQFF.